This T cell receptor (beta chain) emerged from a study of blood T cell repertoires in COVID-19. In the study overall: Sources were T cells, B-cell-depleted T cells, or PBMCs; the material itself was cDNA or gDNA.

Self-reported history from a screening survey and questionnaire set each donor's cohort. In the authors' methods: Nucleated cell counts were estimated from reference gene primer amplification. Method: immunoSEQ multiplex PCR; TCRdb's copy keeps in-frame clones and lacks some. V, J and clone size are those of that table, while D and trimming were read from the DNA. The sample lists around 220,000 clones, around 80% occurring once. Losses at the gene ends were 1 base for V and 11 bases for J; bases not matched to a gene: 5. CDR1 is LNHNV, CDR2 YYDKDF, per germline (reference sequence). This CDR3 region has 12 residues.

The clonotype originates from a woman between 35 and 50 years old with acute COVID-19. The material sequenced was PBMCs or T cells enriched from blood (not recorded which). The chain recombines TRBV15 with TRBJ2-7, with 7 nucleotides matching TRBD1. The CDR3, as DNA: TGTGCCACCAGCAGAGGACAGGGCTTAGAGTACTTC. Its protein is CATSRGQGLEYF. The full variable domain, with the rest looked up from reference TRBV15 and TRBJ2-7, is DAMVIQNPRYQVTQFGKPVTLSCSQTLNHNVMYWYQQKSSQAPKLLFHYYDKDFNNEADTPDNFQSRRPNTSFCFLDIRSPGLGDTAMYLCATSRGQGLEYFGPGTRLTVT.